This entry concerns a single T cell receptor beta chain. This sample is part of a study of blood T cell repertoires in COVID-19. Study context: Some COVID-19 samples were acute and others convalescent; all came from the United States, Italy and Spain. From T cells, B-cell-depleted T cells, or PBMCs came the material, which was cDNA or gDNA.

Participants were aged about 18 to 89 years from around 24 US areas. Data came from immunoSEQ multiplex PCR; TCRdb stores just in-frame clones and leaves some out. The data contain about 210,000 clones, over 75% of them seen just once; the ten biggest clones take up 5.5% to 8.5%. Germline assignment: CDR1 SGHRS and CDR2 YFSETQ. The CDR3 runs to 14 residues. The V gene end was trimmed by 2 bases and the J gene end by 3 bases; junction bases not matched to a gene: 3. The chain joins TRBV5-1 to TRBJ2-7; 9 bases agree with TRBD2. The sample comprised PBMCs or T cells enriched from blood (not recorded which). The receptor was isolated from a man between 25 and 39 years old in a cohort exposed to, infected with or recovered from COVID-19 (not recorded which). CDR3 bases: TGCGCCAGCAGCTTAGGGACTAGCTTCTACGAGCAGTACTTC. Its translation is CASSLGTSFYEQYF.